This T cell receptor beta chain was sequenced in a study of cytomegalovirus exposure and HLA in healthy donors. Findings and caveats of the study: Some TCR beta chains (164 of them) were listed as cytomegalovirus-associated.

Only in-frame clones appear in the TCRdb table, and some are missing; sequencing was by immunoSEQ multiplex PCR. The sample has fewer than 200,000 clones; around nine tenths are singletons. Germline loops: CDR1 LNHNV, CDR2 YYDKDF (reference sequence). The CDR3 is made up of 15 amino acids. V shed 3 bases and J 4 bases; nucleotides not matched to a gene: 9. A single count supports this clone. Its specificity is not known. The chain employs TRBV15 and TRBJ2-7, with TRBD2 matching over 7 bases. Specimen: PBMCs. The source of this sequence is a man in his thirties or forties in good health and CMV-seropositive. CDR3 nucleotides: TGTGCCACCAGCAGTATAGGGCTAGCGGCTTACGAGCAGTACTTC. Its protein is CATSSIGLAAYEQYF.